The rows below give T cell receptor beta chains drawn from one sample of a study of cytomegalovirus exposure and HLA in healthy donors. The repertoire was sequenced with immunoSEQ multiplex PCR; TCRdb's copy has only in-frame clones and lacks some. The sample carries 200,000 to 250,000 clones, roughly 88% recorded once. Input material: PBMCs. Every receptor here comes from a woman in her 30s in good health and CMV-seropositive. Each CDR3 is given with its conserved first and last residue. D genes are given only for firm matches. Not all rows give a size; the values are once, few, many and, for expanded clones, a class.

cdr3_nt,cdr3_aa,d_call,clone_size,j_call,v_call
TGTGCCAGCAGCCCCGGTACAGACACCATATATTTT,CASSPGTDTIYF,-,-,TRBJ1-3,TRBV25-1
TGTGCCAGCAGTTTAGCCAGAGCGGGTGGGTTATACGGGGAGCTGTTTTTT,CASSLARAGGLYGELFF,-,-,TRBJ2-2,TRBV27
TGTGCCAGCAGTCCCAGGGGGACCTACAATGAGCAGTTCTTC,CASSPRGTYNEQFF,TRBD1,-,TRBJ2-1,TRBV6-1
TGTGCCAGCAGTGAATCGGTTGGCCGGGGGGGTGAGCAGTTCTTC,CASSESVGRGGEQFF,TRBD2,-,TRBJ2-1,TRBV6-1
TGTGCCAGCAGTGATCGGCAGACCTATGGCTACACCTTC,CASSDRQTYGYTF,-,-,TRBJ1-2,TRBV25-1
TGCGCCAGCAGCCAAGGAACTCCCGGTGGGGCTTATGGCTACACCTTC,CASSQGTPGGAYGYTF,-,-,TRBJ1-2,TRBV4-3
TGTGCCAGCAACCTGGGGCGTACGAACACCGGGGAGCTGTTTTTT,CASNLGRTNTGELFF,-,-,TRBJ2-2,TRBV7-9
TGCAGCGTTGAAGATCGGGGACAGGGGCGAAACTATGGCTACACCTTC,CSVEDRGQGRNYGYTF,TRBD1,once,TRBJ1-2,TRBV29-1
TGTGCCAGCAGCGTAGGCCTAGCTGCCGACGGGGAGCTGTTTTTT,CASSVGLAADGELFF,-,-,TRBJ2-2,TRBV9
TGTGCCAGCAGCTTCCTCCCCGGGCCTCTATGGGCTACGGAGACCCAGTACTTC,CASSFLPGPLWATETQYF,-,-,TRBJ2-5,TRBV27
TGTGCCAGCAGCTCCCCGACGGAGAACACTGAAGCTTTCTTT,CASSSPTENTEAFF,-,-,TRBJ1-1,TRBV7-9
TGTGCCTGGAGTACCCAGGGCCATGACTATCGTGGGCGCTACTATGGCTACACCTTC,CAWSTQGHDYRGRYYGYTF,-,-,TRBJ1-2,TRBV30
TGTGCCAGCACCCGACGGGCGGTCCCCGGGGCTGGGGCCAACGTCCTGACTTTC,CASTRRAVPGAGANVLTF,-,-,TRBJ2-6,TRBV27
TGTGCCAGCAGTTTAAGGTCTTCCGCCTATGGCTACACCTTC,CASSLRSSAYGYTF,-,-,TRBJ1-2,TRBV27
TGTGCCAGCAGCTTGAGAGGGCGCAAGAACACCGGGGAGCTGTTTTTT,CASSLRGRKNTGELFF,-,-,TRBJ2-2,TRBV5-4
TGCAGCGTTGAAGATGCGGTCGGACCTAACTATGGCTACACCTTC,CSVEDAVGPNYGYTF,-,-,TRBJ1-2,TRBV29-1
TGTGCCAGCAGTTACGGGACAGAAGATAACGAGCAGTACTTC,CASSYGTEDNEQYF,TRBD1,-,TRBJ2-7,TRBV6-5
TGTGCCAGCAGCTTGGGGGCGGGAGCATTAAGAAGGGCGGATACGCAGTATTTT,CASSLGAGALRRADTQYF,TRBD2,-,TRBJ2-3,TRBV5-4
TGTGCCAGCAGCTCGTATCTGAGCGGGGTGGGCAATGAGCAGTTCTTC,CASSSYLSGVGNEQFF,TRBD2,once,TRBJ2-1,TRBV7-2
TGTGCCAGCAGCACCCAACAGGGTGGCTACACCTTC,CASSTQQGGYTF,-,-,TRBJ1-2,TRBV11-2
TGTGCCTGGAGTGTACTGGAGACATTGAACACTGAAGCTTTCTTT,CAWSVLETLNTEAFF,-,-,TRBJ1-1,TRBV30
TGTGCCAGCAGTTTATCAGTTTGGGGAGCTGAAGCTTTCTTT,CASSLSVWGAEAFF,-,-,TRBJ1-1,TRBV27
TGCAGCGTTGAGGGACTAGCGGGAGAAGGCACAGATACGCAGTATTTT,CSVEGLAGEGTDTQYF,TRBD2,-,TRBJ2-3,TRBV29-1
TGTGCCAGCAGCCCCTGGACAGGGGACGGCTACACCTTC,CASSPWTGDGYTF,TRBD1,-,TRBJ1-2,TRBV5-5
TGCGCCAGCAGCTTGGTGGAGGGGAGGACCGGGGAGCTGTTTTTT,CASSLVEGRTGELFF,-,-,TRBJ2-2,TRBV5-1
TGTGCCAGCAGGGAGGGACTAGCTAACACAGATACGCAGTATTTT,CASREGLANTDTQYF,TRBD2,-,TRBJ2-3,TRBV2
TGCGCCAGCAGCCTGGGACAGGGGAAGCCCCAGCATTTT,CASSLGQGKPQHF,TRBD1,-,TRBJ1-5,TRBV5-1
TGCGCCAGCAGCCAAGACCCGGACAGGGGGCGCCGAAAACTGTTTTTT,CASSQDPDRGRRKLFF,TRBD1,-,TRBJ1-4,TRBV4-3
TGCGCCAGCAGCCAGGGGACTTCATTGAACACTGAAGCTTTCTTT,CASSQGTSLNTEAFF,-,-,TRBJ1-1,TRBV4-1
TGTGCCAGCAGCTTAGGCCAATCGGGAGTCTACGAGCAGTACTTC,CASSLGQSGVYEQYF,-,once,TRBJ2-7,TRBV13
TGTGCCAGCAGCCCGGGACAGACCTATGGCTACACCTTC,CASSPGQTYGYTF,TRBD1,-,TRBJ1-2,TRBV14
TGCGCCAGCGGGGGGACAGTATCCTACGAGCAGTACTTC,CASGGTVSYEQYF,-,few,TRBJ2-7,TRBV5-1
TGTGCCAGCAGTTGGGGACCGGACAGTTCTGGAAACACCATATATTTT,CASSWGPDSSGNTIYF,-,-,TRBJ1-3,TRBV28
TGTGCCAGCAGCTTTAGCGGGAGGGGTGAGCAGTACTTC,CASSFSGRGEQYF,TRBD2,-,TRBJ2-7,TRBV9
TGTGCCAGCAGCGCCCATAGTATAACTGGACACGGGACTGAAGCTTTCTTT,CASSAHSITGHGTEAFF,-,-,TRBJ1-1,TRBV9
TGTGCCAGCAGGGGGGGCGTCGGTGGCAACGTCCTGACTTTC,CASRGGVGGNVLTF,-,-,TRBJ2-6,TRBV7-2
TGCGCCAGCAGCCAAACTGTCACAGCTAACTATGGCTACACCTTC,CASSQTVTANYGYTF,-,few,TRBJ1-2,TRBV4-1
TGTGCCAGCAGCTACCGGGACAACGGGGAAAAACTGTTTTTT,CASSYRDNGEKLFF,-,-,TRBJ1-4,TRBV7-8
TGTGCCTGGAGTGTCTTGGGAGGAGATACGCAGTATTTT,CAWSVLGGDTQYF,-,-,TRBJ2-3,TRBV30
TGTGCCATCAGGGGGGGACTAGCGGACTACGAGCAGTACTTC,CAIRGGLADYEQYF,TRBD2,-,TRBJ2-7,TRBV10-3
TGTGCCAGCAGCGTATCGACAGGGGGCATCACCGGGGAGCTGTTTTTT,CASSVSTGGITGELFF,TRBD1,-,TRBJ2-2,TRBV9
TGCAGTGCTAGAGACTCCTATGGCTACACCTTC,CSARDSYGYTF,-,-,TRBJ1-2,TRBV20-1
TGTGCCTGGGTCCCCCGGGGCGCTAACTATGGCTACACCTTC,CAWVPRGANYGYTF,-,-,TRBJ1-2,TRBV30
TGTGCCAGCAGTTACTCGAGGGTGGGGAACGAGCAGTACTTC,CASSYSRVGNEQYF,-,few,TRBJ2-7,TRBV6-5
TGTGCCAGCAGCTTAGTCCCCGGCGGGAACTACAATGAGCAGTTCTTC,CASSLVPGGNYNEQFF,-,-,TRBJ2-1,TRBV7-2
TGCAGCTTCCGATTGGGCGAAACCGGGGAGCTGTTTTTT,CSFRLGETGELFF,-,-,TRBJ2-2,TRBV29-1
TGTGCCTGGAGTGCAAGGGGGCCCTACACCTTC,CAWSARGPYTF,TRBD1,-,TRBJ1-2,TRBV30
TGTGCCAGCTCACAGAATAGCAATCAGCCCCAGCATTTT,CASSQNSNQPQHF,-,-,TRBJ1-5,TRBV14
TGTGCCATCAGTGGGTTTCTCACAGATACGCAGTATTTT,CAISGFLTDTQYF,-,-,TRBJ2-3,TRBV10-3